This T cell receptor beta chain was identified during a study of T-cell memory formation after mild COVID-19. Study conclusions and caveats: Cross-reactive memory seemingly joined, as some responding clones were found in pre-infection memory. Shrinking CD4+ clones resided mostly in CM and EM, and CD8+ ones in EMRA.

TCRdb ran MiXCR on the 5' RACE reads and lists one entry per CDR3 protein. Of fewer than 50,000 distinct CDR3 sequences listed, about 7.3% are singletons. This clonotype was found a few times. Its specificity is unknown. V shed 0 bases, J shed 11 bases, and the junction held 10 bases outside the gene matches. The germline gives CDR1 LGHNA, CDR2 YSLEER. The CDR3 has 16 residues. This chain connects TRBV4-3 to TRBJ1-1; 12 bases are a match to TRBD1. This receptor was obtained from a man aged 18 to 30 who had mild COVID-19 (a few samples of this study predate the infection). Cell type and time point are not known. The sequenced material came from PBMCs or a T cell subset sorted from them (not recorded which). The CDR3 is CASSQDVVPGQGAAFF. The CDR3 coding sequence is TGCGCCAGCAGCCAAGATGTCGTCCCGGGACAGGGGGCGGCTTTCTTT.